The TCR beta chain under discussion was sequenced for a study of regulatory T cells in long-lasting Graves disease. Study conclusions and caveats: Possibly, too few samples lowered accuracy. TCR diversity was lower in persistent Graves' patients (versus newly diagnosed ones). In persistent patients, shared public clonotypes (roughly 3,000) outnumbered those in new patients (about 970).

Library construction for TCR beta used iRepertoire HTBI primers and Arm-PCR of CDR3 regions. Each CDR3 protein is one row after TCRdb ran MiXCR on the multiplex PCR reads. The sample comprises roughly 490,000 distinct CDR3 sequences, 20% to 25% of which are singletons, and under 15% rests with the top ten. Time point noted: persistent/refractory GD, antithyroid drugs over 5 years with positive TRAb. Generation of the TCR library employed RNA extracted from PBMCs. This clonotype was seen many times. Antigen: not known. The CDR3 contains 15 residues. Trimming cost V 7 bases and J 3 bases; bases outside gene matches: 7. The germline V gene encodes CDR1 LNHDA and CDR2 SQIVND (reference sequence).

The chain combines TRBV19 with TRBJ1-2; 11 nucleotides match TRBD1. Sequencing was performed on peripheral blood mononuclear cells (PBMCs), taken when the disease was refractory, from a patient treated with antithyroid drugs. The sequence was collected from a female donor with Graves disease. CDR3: CASTRTGGRDYGYTF. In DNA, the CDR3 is TGTGCCAGTACCCGGACAGGGGGCAGAGACTATGGCTACACCTTC.